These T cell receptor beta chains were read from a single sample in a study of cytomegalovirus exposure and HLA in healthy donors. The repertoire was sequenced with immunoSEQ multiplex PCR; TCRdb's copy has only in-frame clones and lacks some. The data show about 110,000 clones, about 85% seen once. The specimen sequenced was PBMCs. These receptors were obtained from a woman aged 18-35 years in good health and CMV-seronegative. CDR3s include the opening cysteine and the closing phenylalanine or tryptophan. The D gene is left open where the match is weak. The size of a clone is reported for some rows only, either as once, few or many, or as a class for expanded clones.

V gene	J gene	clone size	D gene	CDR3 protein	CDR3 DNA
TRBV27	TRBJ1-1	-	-	CASRTQGINTEAFF	TGTGCCAGCAGGACGCAGGGAATTAACACTGAAGCTTTCTTT
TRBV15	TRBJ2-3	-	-	CATSRVQGPDTQYF	TGTGCCACCAGCAGAGTTCAGGGGCCAGATACGCAGTATTTT
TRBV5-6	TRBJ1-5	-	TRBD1	CASSFAGTGTQPQHF	TGTGCCAGCAGCTTTGCCGGGACAGGGACTCAGCCCCAGCATTTT
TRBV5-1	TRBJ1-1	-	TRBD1	CASSAWPTRQGTLNTEAFF	TGCGCCAGCAGCGCCTGGCCAACCCGACAGGGGACTCTGAACACTGAAGCTTTCTTT
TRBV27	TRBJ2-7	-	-	CASRDTMEQYF	TGTGCCAGCAGGGACACCATGGAGCAGTACTTC
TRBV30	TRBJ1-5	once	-	CAWSVLGSTTEPQHF	TGTGCCTGGAGTGTACTGGGCAGCACGACGGAGCCCCAGCATTTT
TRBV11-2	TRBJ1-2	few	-	CASSSHPGDGYGYTF	TGTGCCAGCAGCTCACACCCGGGGGACGGCTATGGCTACACCTTC
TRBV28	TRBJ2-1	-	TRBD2	CASTRLAGYNEQFF	TGTGCCAGCACTAGACTAGCGGGGTACAATGAGCAGTTCTTC
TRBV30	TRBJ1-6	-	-	CAWSVRGADSSYNSPLHF	TGTGCCTGGAGTGTCCGTGGCGCTGACAGCTCCTATAATTCACCCCTCCACTTT
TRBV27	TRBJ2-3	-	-	CASSRRVTDTQYF	TGTGCCAGCAGTCGTCGGGTCACAGATACGCAGTATTTT
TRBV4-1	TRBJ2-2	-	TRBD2	CASSQVFAGGNTGELFF	TGCGCCAGCAGCCAAGTCTTTGCGGGGGGGAACACCGGGGAGCTGTTTTTT
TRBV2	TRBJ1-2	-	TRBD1	CASSWTGNYGYTF	TGTGCCAGCAGTTGGACAGGCAACTATGGCTACACCTTC
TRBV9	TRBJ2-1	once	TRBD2	CASSATGLAGTNEQFF	TGTGCCAGCAGCGCCACGGGACTAGCGGGGACTAATGAGCAGTTCTTC
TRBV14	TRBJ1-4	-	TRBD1	CASSLTGEGEKLFF	TGTGCCAGCAGCCTAACAGGGGAAGGCGAAAAACTGTTTTTT
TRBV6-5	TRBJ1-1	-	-	CASSSLQGLNTEAFF	TGTGCCAGCAGTTCCCTACAGGGACTGAACACTGAAGCTTTCTTT
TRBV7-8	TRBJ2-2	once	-	CASSLVFLNTGELFF	TGTGCCAGCAGCTTAGTCTTCCTAAACACCGGGGAGCTGTTTTTT
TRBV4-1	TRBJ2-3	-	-	CASSQVGTSTDTQYF	TGCGCCAGCAGCCAAGTTGGCACCAGCACAGATACGCAGTATTTT
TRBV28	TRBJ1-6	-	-	CASNPGDNSPLHF	TGTGCCTCCAACCCAGGGGATAATTCACCCCTCCACTTT